One and the same sample provided the 6 T cell receptor beta chains below, sequenced in a study of cytomegalovirus exposure and HLA in healthy donors. PCR primers comprised 60 Vbeta and 13 Jbeta primers. Sequenced by immunoSEQ multiplex PCR; TCRdb stores in-frame clones only, minus some. Counted here are around 190,000 clones, about 87% occurring once; the ten biggest clones make up roughly 1.9%. The sample taken for sequencing was PBMCs. The origin of the receptors is a woman aged 18-29 years in good health and CMV-seronegative.

The chain recombines TRBV5-1 with TRBJ2-7; 9 positions match TRBD1. CDR1 is SGHRS and CDR2 is YFSETQ in the germline V gene. This CDR3 is 16 amino acids long. The junction had 12 bases not matched to a gene; V was cut back by 5 bases and J by 3 bases. The CDR3 DNA reads TGCGCCAGCAGGTTAACACCGGGACAGGGATACTACGAGCAGTACTTC. This gives the protein CASRLTPGQGYYEQYF.

The V and J genes are TRBV6-5 and TRBJ2-3; D is possibly TRBD2 (6 bases). The CDR3 length is 16 residues. V lost 4 bases to trimming and J lost 5 bases, with 19 bases between them. Germline V gene data show CDR1 as MNHEY and CDR2 as SVGAGI. CDR3: CASSSTYLAGKDTQYF. CDR3 nucleotides: TGTGCCAGCAGTTCCACGTATTTGGCGGGGAAAGATACGCAGTATTTT.

The chain joins TRBV5-8 to TRBJ1-2; D perhaps matches TRBD1 (6 bases). CDR3 length equals 13 residues. CDR1 is SGHTS and CDR2 is YDEGEE in the germline V gene. Deletions cut 2 bases from V and 9 bases from J, with 14 bases between. CDR3 in DNA: TGTGCCAGCAGCTTCGGCCCGAGGGGGAGCTACACCTTC. It codes for CASSFGPRGSYTF.

To note about this clone: Additional DNA sequences in this sample encode the identical CDR3. The V gene is TRBV27, the J gene TRBJ2-1; 9 nucleotides agree with TRBD1. CDR3 size: 15 residues. The germline CDR1 and CDR2 sequences are MNHEY and SMNVEV (reference sequence). Trimming removed 5 bases from V and 4 bases from J; junction bases left unmatched: 6. This CDR3 reads CASSISGTGYNEQFF. The CDR3, as DNA: TGTGCCAGCAGTATCTCCGGGACAGGGTACAATGAGCAGTTCTTC.

The CDR3 spells CASSQENGGVYEQYF. The CDR3 nucleotides read TGCGCCAGCAGCCAAGAAAACGGAGGGGTCTACGAGCAGTACTTC. The J gene is TRBJ2-7, the V gene TRBV4-3; D is possibly TRBD2 (6 bases). Looked up from germline, CDR1 is LGHNA and CDR2 is YSLEER. Trimming cost V 0 bases and J 3 bases, with 12 bases left between them. The length of the CDR3 is 15 residues.

This chain joins TRBV5-4 and TRBJ2-3; possible D gene TRBD2, 6 bases. The CDR3 has 17 residues. CDR1 and CDR2 from the germline V gene are SGHNT and YYREEE (reference sequence). Trimming shortened V by 0 bases and J by 8 bases, and 22 bases separated the two germline ends. The CDR3 region has the DNA TGTGCCAGCAGCTTGGACCCTGTAGGGGCGGGGAAAGGTACGCAGTATTTT. This encodes CASSLDPVGAGKGTQYF.